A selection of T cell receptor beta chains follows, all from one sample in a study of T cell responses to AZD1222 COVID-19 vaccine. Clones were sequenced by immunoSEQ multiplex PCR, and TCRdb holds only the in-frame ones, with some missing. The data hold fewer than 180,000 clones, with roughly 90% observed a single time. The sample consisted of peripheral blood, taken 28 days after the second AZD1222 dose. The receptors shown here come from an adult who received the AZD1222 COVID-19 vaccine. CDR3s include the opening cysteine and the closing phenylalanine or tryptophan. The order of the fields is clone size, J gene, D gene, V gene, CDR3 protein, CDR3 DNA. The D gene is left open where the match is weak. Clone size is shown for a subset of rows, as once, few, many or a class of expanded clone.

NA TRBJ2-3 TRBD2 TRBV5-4 CASSPMASGGTDTQYF TGTGCCAGCAGCCCCATGGCCAGCGGGGGCACAGATACGCAGTATTTT
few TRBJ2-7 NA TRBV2 CASLSLTRSYEQYF TGTGCCAGCCTATCTTTGACTCGAAGCTACGAGCAGTACTTC
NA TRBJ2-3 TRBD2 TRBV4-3 CASSQTSAGNPTDTQYF TGCGCCAGCAGCCAGACCTCAGCGGGGAACCCCACAGATACGCAGTATTTT
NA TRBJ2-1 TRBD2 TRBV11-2 CASSLDPSGSYNEQFF TGTGCCAGCAGCTTAGATCCTAGCGGGAGTTACAATGAGCAGTTCTTC
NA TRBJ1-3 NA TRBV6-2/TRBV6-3 CASSPSMTARSGNTIYF TGTGCCAGCAGTCCGTCTATGACAGCTCGCTCTGGAAACACCATATATTTT
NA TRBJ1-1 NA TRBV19 CASSIDRAPMGTEAFF TGTGCCAGTAGTATAGATAGGGCCCCCATGGGGACTGAAGCTTTCTTT
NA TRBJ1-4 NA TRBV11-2 CASSPPGTGGEKLFF TGTGCCAGCAGCCCGCCCGGGACCGGGGGGGAAAAACTGTTTTTT
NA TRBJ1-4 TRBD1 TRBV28 CASSLAGGDEKLFF TGTGCCAGCAGTTTAGCAGGGGGCGATGAAAAACTGTTTTTT
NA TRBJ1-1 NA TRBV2 CASNGQLNTEAFF TGTGCCAGCAACGGACAGTTGAACACTGAAGCTTTCTTT
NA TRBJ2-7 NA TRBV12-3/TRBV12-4 CASSLEGHEQYF TGTGCCAGCAGTTTAGAGGGTCACGAGCAGTACTTC
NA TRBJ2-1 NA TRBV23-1 CASSQSGQGLSYNEQFF TGCGCCAGCAGTCAATCAGGGCAGGGGCTCTCCTACAATGAGCAGTTCTTC
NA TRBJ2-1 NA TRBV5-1 CASSMGRNNEQFF TGCGCCAGCAGCATGGGACGGAACAATGAGCAGTTCTTC
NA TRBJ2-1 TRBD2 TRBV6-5 CASSWTGSGAEQFF TGTGCCAGCAGCTGGACTGGGAGCGGGGCTGAGCAGTTCTTC
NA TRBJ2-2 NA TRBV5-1 CASSLRPGELFF TGCGCCAGCAGCTTAAGGCCGGGCGAGCTGTTTTTT
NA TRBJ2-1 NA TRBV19 CASSIRDIRTLRESSEQFF TGTGCCAGTAGTATCCGGGACATTAGAACCCTACGGGAATCTAGTGAGCAGTTCTTC
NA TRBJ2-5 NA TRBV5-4 CASSLVLGGLETQYF TGTGCCAGCAGCTTGGTATTAGGAGGGTTGGAGACCCAGTACTTC
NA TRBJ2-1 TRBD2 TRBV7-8 CASSITGTSGRIDEQFF TGTGCCAGCAGCATTACTGGGACTAGCGGGAGGATAGATGAGCAGTTCTTC
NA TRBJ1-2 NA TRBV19 CASSSRTAAYYGYTF TGTGCCAGTAGTAGCCGGACGGCGGCATACTATGGCTACACCTTC
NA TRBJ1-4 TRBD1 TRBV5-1 CASSSPTGTGAEKLFF TGCGCCAGCAGCTCACCGACCGGGACAGGAGCTGAAAAACTGTTTTTT
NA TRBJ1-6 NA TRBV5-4 CASSSSTGSNSPLHF TGTGCCAGCAGCTCCAGCACAGGGTCGAATTCACCCCTCCACTTT
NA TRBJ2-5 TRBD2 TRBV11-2 CASSLEGLAGGYQETQYF TGTGCCAGCAGCTTAGAGGGACTAGCGGGAGGGTACCAAGAGACCCAGTACTTC
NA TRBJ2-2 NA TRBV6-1 CASSGSYRAGTGELFF TGTGCCAGCAGTGGAAGTTACAGGGCAGGCACCGGGGAGCTGTTTTTT
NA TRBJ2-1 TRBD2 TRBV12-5 CASGFLGLAGENNEQFF TGTGCTAGTGGTTTCCTGGGACTAGCGGGAGAGAATAATGAGCAGTTCTTC
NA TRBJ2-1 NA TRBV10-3 CAISETHEQFF TGTGCCATCAGTGAGACCCATGAGCAGTTCTTC
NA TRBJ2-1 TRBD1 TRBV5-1 CASSLVLGQGDNEQFF TGCGCCAGCAGCTTGGTCCTAGGACAGGGCGACAATGAGCAGTTCTTC
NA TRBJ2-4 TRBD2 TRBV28 CASRFGTSGRGGKNIQYF TGTGCCAGCAGGTTTGGGACTAGCGGGAGAGGGGGGAAAAACATTCAGTACTTC
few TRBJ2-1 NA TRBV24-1 CATSLKYNEQFF TGTGCCACCAGTTTGAAGTACAATGAGCAGTTCTTC
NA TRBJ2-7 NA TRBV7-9 CASSPSSYEQYF TGTGCCAGCAGCCCCAGCTCCTACGAGCAGTACTTC
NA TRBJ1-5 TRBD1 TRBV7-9 CASSYGTGGARGQPQHF TGTGCCAGCAGCTACGGGACAGGGGGCGCGAGGGGTCAGCCCCAGCATTTT
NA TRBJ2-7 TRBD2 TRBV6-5 CASSATSGMGEQYF TGTGCCAGCAGCGCGACTAGCGGGATGGGCGAGCAGTACTTC
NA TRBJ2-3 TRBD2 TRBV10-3 CAISEGAGLATTDTQYF TGTGCCATCAGTGAAGGTGCGGGACTAGCGACCACAGATACGCAGTATTTT
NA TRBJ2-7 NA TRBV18 CASSGTGYEQYF TGTGCCAGCTCAGGAACAGGGTACGAGCAGTACTTC
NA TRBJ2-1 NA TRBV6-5 CASRRGSYNEQFF TGTGCCAGCAGAAGAGGTTCCTACAATGAGCAGTTCTTC
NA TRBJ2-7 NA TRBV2 CASSEDARRYF TGTGCCAGCAGTGAAGATGCTAGAAGGTACTTC
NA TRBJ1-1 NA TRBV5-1 CASRTGTNEAFF TGCGCCAGCAGAACGGGGACAAATGAAGCTTTCTTT
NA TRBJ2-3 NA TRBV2 CASSGQAFSTDTQYF TGTGCCAGCAGTGGACAGGCGTTTAGCACAGATACGCAGTATTTT
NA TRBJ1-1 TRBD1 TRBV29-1 CSVRYRGLGTEAFF TGCAGCGTTAGGTACAGGGGGCTTGGTACTGAAGCTTTCTTT
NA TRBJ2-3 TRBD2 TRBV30 CAWSVLPSGRTDTQYF TGTGCCTGGAGTGTACTTCCTAGCGGGAGGACAGATACGCAGTATTTT
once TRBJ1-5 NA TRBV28 CASRRTGNQPQHF TGTGCCAGCAGGAGGACAGGCAATCAGCCCCAGCATTTT
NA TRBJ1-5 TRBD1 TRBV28 CASSPTGNQPQHF TGTGCCAGCAGTCCGACAGGGAATCAGCCCCAGCATTTT
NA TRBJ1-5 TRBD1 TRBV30 CAWSGAGGPHQPQHF TGTGCCTGGAGTGGGGCAGGGGGCCCCCATCAGCCCCAGCATTTT
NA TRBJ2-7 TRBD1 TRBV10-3 CAISESGTGVLYEQYF TGTGCCATCAGTGAGTCGGGGACAGGGGTGTTATACGAGCAGTACTTC
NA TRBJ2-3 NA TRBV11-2 CASSLGQEINTQYF TGTGCCAGCAGCTTAGGACAAGAGATAAATACGCAGTATTTT
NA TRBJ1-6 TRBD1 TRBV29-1 CSVEVAGGDSPLHF TGCAGCGTTGAAGTTGCAGGGGGCGATTCACCCCTCCACTTT
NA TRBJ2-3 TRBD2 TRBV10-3 CAISDRTSGSTDTQYF TGTGCCATCAGTGACCGGACTAGCGGGAGCACAGATACGCAGTATTTT
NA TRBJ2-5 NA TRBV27 CASSLQPSAKQETQYF TGTGCCAGCAGTTTACAACCTAGCGCGAAGCAAGAGACCCAGTACTTC
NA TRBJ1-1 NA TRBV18 CASSPPGGNTEAFF TGTGCCAGCTCACCGCCTGGGGGGAACACTGAAGCTTTCTTT
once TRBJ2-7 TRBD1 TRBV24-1 CATSGTGTYEQYF TGTGCCACCAGCGGGACAGGGACCTACGAGCAGTACTTC
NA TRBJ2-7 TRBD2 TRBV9 CASSGGERDASYEQYF TGTGCCAGCAGCGGGGGGGAGCGGGACGCATCCTACGAGCAGTACTTC
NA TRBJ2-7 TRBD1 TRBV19 CATTSLRQGFYEQYF TGTGCCACCACGAGTTTGCGACAGGGGTTCTACGAGCAGTACTTC
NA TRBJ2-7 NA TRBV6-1 CASSEHPPTYEQYF TGTGCCAGCAGTGAACACCCACCGACCTACGAGCAGTACTTC
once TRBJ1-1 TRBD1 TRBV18 CASSPETGGTEAFF TGTGCCAGCTCACCAGAAACAGGGGGCACTGAAGCTTTCTTT
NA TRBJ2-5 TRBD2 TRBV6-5 CASSSGTSGETQYF TGTGCCAGCAGTTCCGGGACTAGCGGGGAGACCCAGTACTTC
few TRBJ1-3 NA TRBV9 CASSPFGQYSGNTIYF TGTGCCAGCAGCCCGTTCGGACAGTACTCTGGAAACACCATATATTTT
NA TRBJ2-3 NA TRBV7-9 CASSLRGYTQYF TGTGCCAGCAGCCTCAGGGGCTATACGCAGTATTTT
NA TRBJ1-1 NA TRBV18 CASSPPGRVGGSTEAFF TGTGCCAGCTCACCCCCAGGGAGGGTAGGAGGTAGCACTGAAGCTTTCTTT
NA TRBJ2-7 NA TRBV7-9 CASSVNRESDEQYF TGTGCCAGCAGCGTCAACAGGGAGAGCGACGAGCAGTACTTC
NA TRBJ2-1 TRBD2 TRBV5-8 CASSTSGRSYNEQFF TGTGCCAGCAGCACTAGCGGGAGATCCTACAATGAGCAGTTCTTC
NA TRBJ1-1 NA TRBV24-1 CATSDPGLAEPAFF TGTGCCACCAGTGATCCCGGACTTGCCGAACCGGCTTTCTTT
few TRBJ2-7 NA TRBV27 CASSRDRRSYEQYF TGTGCCAGCAGTAGAGACAGACGCTCCTACGAGCAGTACTTC